This T cell receptor beta chain was obtained from a study of blood T cell repertoires in COVID-19. Across the whole study: Italy, Spain and the United States were the sources of the convalescent and acute COVID-19 samples. From T cells, B-cell-depleted T cells, or PBMCs came the material, which was cDNA or gDNA.

V was clipped by 5 bases and J by 6 bases, with 17 bases between them. Germline CDR1 reads MNHEY; CDR2 reads SVGAGI. The CDR3 is 15 residues long. Libraries were prepared by immunoSEQ multiplex PCR; TCRdb keeps only in-frame clonotypes and omits some of them. Among 200,000 to 300,000 clones, about 88% were seen once, and the ten largest hold around 5%. This TCR derives from a woman aged 55-70 years with COVID-19, enrolled during active disease. This chain uses TRBV6-5 with TRBJ1-5; possibly TRBD1 for D (5 bases). Sequenced: peripheral blood. This chain's CDR3 is CASSTRPQDGQPQHF. In DNA, the CDR3 is TGTGCCAGCAGTACCCGGCCACAGGACGGTCAGCCCCAGCATTTT.